One sample yielded the 8 T cell receptor beta chains listed below, sequenced in a study of T cells expressing NK-cell markers. No DNA is given; TCRdb re-called the 5' RACE reads and lists each CDR3 protein once. The specimen's table records about 300,000 distinct CDR3 sequences. The sequencing sample was made of blood T cells: a sorted CD56 or NKG2C T cell subset, CD4+ or CD8+ T cells, or bulk PBMC T cells (not recorded which). The receptors come from a woman aged 18 to 75 in good health.

The chain recombines TRBV3-1 with TRBJ2-5. From germline, CDR1 is LGHDT and CDR2 YNNKEL (reference sequence). This CDR3 is built from 12 residues. The CDR3 is CASSHRQETQYF.

The chain is built from TRBV6-1 and TRBJ2-3; the D gene TCRdb calls, TRBD2, cannot be checked with no DNA. The CDR3 covers 14 residues. Germline values: CDR1 MNHNS, CDR2 SASEGT. CDR3 sequence reads: CASRTSGGSDTQYF.

The V call is TRBV9, the J call TRBJ1-1. Germline values: CDR1 SGDLS, CDR2 YYNGEE. The CDR3 extends over 14 amino acids. The CDR3: CASSVGRARTEAFF.

The chain is built from TRBV20-1 and TRBJ2-5. This CDR3 comprises 12 residues. Germline V CDR1 and CDR2: DFQATT, SNEGSKA (reference sequence). The CDR3 spells CSAIIHQETQYF.

This rearrangement joins TRBV6-1 to TRBJ1-6. This CDR3 has 14 amino acids. The germline gives CDR1 MNHNS, CDR2 SASEGT. CDR3 protein: CASRKEREDSPLHF.

The rearrangement uses TRBV7-9 and TRBJ1-1; the D gene TCRdb calls, TRBD1, cannot be checked with no DNA. Germline lookup yields CDR1 SEHNR and CDR2 FQNEAQ (reference sequence). The CDR3 is 17 amino acids. The CDR3: CASSPRALGGADTEAFF.

The genes are TRBV5-6 and TRBJ2-5; TCRdb's D call of TRBD1 is untestable without DNA. In germline, CDR1 is SGHDT, CDR2 YYEEEE. The CDR3 length is 16 residues. This CDR3 is CASSTGPTGGGETQYF.

The chain uses TRBV3-1 and TRBJ1-5. The germline V gene has CDR1 LGHDT and CDR2 YNNKEL (reference sequence). The CDR3 totals 13 residues. The CDR3 protein is CASSSSHNQPQHF.